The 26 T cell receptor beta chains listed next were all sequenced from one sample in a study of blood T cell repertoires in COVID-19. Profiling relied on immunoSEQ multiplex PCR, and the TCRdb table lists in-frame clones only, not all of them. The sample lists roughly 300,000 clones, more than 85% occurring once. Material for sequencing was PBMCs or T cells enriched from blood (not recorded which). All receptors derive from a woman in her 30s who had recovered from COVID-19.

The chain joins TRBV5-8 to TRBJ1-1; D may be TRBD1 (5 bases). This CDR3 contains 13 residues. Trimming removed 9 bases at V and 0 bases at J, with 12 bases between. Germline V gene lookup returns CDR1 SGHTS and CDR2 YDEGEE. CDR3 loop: CATMYRLNTEAFF. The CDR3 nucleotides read TGTGCCACTATGTACAGGCTGAACACTGAAGCTTTCTTT.

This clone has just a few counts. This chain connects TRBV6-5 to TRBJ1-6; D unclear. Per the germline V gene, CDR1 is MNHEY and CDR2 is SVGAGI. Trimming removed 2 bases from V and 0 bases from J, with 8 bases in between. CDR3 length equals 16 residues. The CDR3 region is CASSYKSYSYNSPLHF. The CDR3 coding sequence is TGTGCCAGCAGTTACAAAAGCTACTCCTATAATTCACCCCTCCACTTT.

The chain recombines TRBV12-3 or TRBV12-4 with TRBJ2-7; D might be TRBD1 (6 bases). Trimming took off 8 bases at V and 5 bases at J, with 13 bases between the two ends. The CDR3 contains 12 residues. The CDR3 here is CASRQGLNEQYF. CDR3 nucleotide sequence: TGTGCCAGCCGGCAGGGGCTCAACGAGCAGTACTTC.

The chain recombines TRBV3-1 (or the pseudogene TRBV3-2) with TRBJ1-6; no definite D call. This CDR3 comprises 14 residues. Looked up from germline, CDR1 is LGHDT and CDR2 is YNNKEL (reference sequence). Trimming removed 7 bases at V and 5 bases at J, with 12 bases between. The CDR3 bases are TGTGCCAGCACCCTAGACCGAGATAATTCACCCCTCCACTTT. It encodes CASTLDRDNSPLHF.

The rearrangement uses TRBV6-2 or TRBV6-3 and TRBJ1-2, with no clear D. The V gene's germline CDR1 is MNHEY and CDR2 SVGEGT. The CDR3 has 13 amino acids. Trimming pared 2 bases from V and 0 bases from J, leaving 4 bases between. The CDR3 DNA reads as TGTGCCAGCAGTTACCTAGCTAACTATGGCTACACCTTC. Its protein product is CASSYLANYGYTF.

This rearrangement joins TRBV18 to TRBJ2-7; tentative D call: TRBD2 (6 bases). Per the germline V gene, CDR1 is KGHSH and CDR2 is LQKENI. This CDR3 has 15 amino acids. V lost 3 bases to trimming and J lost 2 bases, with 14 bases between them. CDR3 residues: CASSPRMGLAYEQYF. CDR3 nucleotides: TGTGCCAGCTCACCGCGAATGGGACTTGCCTACGAGCAGTACTTC.

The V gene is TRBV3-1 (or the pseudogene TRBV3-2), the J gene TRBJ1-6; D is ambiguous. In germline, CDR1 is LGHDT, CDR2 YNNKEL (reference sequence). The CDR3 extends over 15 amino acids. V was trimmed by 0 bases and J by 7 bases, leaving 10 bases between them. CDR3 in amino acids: CASSQEGTRNSPLHF. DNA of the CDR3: TGTGCCAGCAGCCAAGAGGGCACACGGAATTCACCCCTCCACTTT.

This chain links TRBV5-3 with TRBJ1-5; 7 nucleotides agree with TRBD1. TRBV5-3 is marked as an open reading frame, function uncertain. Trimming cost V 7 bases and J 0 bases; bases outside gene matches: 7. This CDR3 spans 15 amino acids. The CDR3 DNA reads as TGTGCCAGACGGGTAGGGGGCTATAGCAATCAGCCCCAGCATTTT. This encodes CARRVGGYSNQPQHF.

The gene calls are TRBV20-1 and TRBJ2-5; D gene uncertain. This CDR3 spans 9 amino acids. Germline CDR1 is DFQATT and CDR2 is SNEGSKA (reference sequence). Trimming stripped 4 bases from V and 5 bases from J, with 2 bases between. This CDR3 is CSATETQYF. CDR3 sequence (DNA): TGCAGTGCTACGGAGACCCAGTACTTC.

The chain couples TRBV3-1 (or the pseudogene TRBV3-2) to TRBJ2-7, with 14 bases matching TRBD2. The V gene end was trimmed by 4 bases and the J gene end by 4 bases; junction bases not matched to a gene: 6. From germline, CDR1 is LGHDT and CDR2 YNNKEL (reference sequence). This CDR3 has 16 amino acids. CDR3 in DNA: TGTGCCAGCAGCCCGCTAGGACTAGCGGGGGGATACGAGCAGTACTTC. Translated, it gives CASSPLGLAGGYEQYF.

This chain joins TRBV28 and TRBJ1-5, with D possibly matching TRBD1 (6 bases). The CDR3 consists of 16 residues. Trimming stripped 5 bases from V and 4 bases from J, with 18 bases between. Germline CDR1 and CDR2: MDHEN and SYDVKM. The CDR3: CASSPAHGQTNQPQHF. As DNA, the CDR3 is TGTGCCAGCAGTCCCGCGCATGGACAGACTAATCAGCCCCAGCATTTT.

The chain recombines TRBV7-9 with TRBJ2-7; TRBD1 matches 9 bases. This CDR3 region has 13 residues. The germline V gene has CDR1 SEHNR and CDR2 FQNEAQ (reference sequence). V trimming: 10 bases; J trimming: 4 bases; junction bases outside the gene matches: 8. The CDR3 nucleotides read TGTGCCATCGACCGGGACAGGGCTTACGAGCAGTACTTC. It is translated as CAIDRDRAYEQYF.

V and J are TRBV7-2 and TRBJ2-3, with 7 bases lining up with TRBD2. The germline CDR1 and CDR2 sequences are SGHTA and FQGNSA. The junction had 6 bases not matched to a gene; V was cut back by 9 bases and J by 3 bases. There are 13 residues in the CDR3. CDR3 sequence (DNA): TGTGCCAGTTCACCTAGCGGAACAGATACGCAGTATTTT. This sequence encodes CASSPSGTDTQYF. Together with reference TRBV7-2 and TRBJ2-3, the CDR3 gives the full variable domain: GAGVSQSPSNKVTEKGKDVELRCDPISGHTALYWYRQSLGQGLEFLIYFQGNSAPDKSGLPSDRFSAERTGGSVSTLTIQRTQQEDSAVYLCASSPSGTDTQYFGPGTRLTVL.

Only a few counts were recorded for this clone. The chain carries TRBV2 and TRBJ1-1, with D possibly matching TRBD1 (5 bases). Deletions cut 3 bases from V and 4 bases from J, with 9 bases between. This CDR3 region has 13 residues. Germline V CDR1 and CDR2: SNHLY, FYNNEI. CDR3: CASSDRVGTEAFF. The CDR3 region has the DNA TGTGCCAGCAGTGACAGGGTGGGCACTGAAGCTTTCTTT.

The CDR3 spells CASGIREDTEAFF. The CDR3 DNA follows: TGTGCCAGCGGAATCAGGGAGGACACTGAAGCTTTCTTT. The V call is TRBV28, the J call TRBJ1-1, with TRBD1 as a possible D gene (5 bases). The CDR3 covers 13 residues. Germline V gene lookup returns CDR1 MDHEN and CDR2 SYDVKM. The V end was cut by 8 bases, the J end by 3 bases, with 13 bases between.

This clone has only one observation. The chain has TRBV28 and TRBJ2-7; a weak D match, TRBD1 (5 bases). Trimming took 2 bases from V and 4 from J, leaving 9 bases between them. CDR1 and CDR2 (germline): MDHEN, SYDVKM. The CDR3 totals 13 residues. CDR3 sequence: CASSLQDTYEQYF. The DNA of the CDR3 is TGTGCCAGCAGTTTACAGGACACTTACGAGCAGTACTTC. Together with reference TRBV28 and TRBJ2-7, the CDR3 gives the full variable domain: DVKVTQSSRYLVKRTGEKVFLECVQDMDHENMFWYRQDPGLGLRLIYFSYDVKMKEKGDIPEGYSVSREKKERFSLILESASTNQTSMYLCASSLQDTYEQYFGPGTRLTVT.

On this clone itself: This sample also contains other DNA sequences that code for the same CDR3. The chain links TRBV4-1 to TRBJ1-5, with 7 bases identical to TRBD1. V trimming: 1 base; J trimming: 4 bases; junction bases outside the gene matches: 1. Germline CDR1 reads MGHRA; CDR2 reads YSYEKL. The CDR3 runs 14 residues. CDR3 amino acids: CASSQGTGNQPQHF. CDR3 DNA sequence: TGCGCCAGCAGCCAAGGGACAGGAAATCAGCCCCAGCATTTT.

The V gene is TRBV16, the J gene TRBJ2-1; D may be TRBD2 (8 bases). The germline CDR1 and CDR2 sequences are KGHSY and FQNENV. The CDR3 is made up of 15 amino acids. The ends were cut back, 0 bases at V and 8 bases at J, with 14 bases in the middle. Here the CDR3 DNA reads TGTGCCAGCAGCCAATCCGCGGGGGGACAGTATGAGCAGTTCTTC. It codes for CASSQSAGGQYEQFF.

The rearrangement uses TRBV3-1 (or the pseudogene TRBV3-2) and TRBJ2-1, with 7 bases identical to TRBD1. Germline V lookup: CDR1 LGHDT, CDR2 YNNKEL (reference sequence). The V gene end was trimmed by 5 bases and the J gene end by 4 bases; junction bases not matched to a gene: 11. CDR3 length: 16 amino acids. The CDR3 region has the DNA TGTGCCAGCAGCTCAAAGAGCCGGGACAGTTACAATGAGCAGTTCTTC. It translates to CASSSKSRDSYNEQFF.

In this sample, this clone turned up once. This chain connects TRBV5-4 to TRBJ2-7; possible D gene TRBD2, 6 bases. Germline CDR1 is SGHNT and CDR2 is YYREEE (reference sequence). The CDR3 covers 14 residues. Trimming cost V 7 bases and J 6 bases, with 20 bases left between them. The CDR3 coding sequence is TGTGCCAGCGGAACCCCGGGACTCGAGAGCGAGCAGTACTTC. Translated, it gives CASGTPGLESEQYF.

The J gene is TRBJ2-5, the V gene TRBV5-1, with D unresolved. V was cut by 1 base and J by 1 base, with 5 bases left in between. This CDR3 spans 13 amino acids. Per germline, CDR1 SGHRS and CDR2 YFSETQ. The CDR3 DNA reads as TGCGCCAGCAGCTTGCTAGGCCAAGAGACCCAGTACTTC. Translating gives CASSLLGQETQYF.

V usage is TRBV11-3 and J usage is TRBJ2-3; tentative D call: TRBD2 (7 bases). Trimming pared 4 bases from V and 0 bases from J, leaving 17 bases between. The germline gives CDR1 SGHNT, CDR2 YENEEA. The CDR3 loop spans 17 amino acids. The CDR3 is CASSSPGASGSTDTQYF. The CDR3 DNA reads TGTGCCAGCAGCTCGCCGGGGGCTAGCGGAAGCACAGATACGCAGTATTTT.

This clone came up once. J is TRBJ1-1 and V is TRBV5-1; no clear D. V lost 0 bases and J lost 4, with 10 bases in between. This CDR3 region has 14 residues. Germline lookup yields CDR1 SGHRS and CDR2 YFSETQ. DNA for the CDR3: TGCGCCAGCAGCTTGGCCCCATCGGTCACTGAAGCTTTCTTT. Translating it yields CASSLAPSVTEAFF.

CDR3 in amino acids: CASSLRTAINTEAFF. The CDR3 nucleotides are TGTGCCAGCAGCCTTCGGACAGCCATAAACACTGAAGCTTTCTTT. The chain carries TRBV3-1 (or the pseudogene TRBV3-2) and TRBJ1-1, with a possible D match to TRBD1 (6 bases). Trimming stripped 4 bases from V and 2 bases from J, with 14 bases between. CDR3 length: 15 amino acids. Germline V gives CDR1 LGHDT, CDR2 YNNKEL (reference sequence).

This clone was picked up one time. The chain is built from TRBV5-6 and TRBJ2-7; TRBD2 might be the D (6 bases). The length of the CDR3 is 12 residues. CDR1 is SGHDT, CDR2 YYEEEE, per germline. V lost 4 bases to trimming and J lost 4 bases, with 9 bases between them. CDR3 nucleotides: TGTGCCAGCAGCCGGGGGAATTACGAGCAGTACTTC. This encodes CASSRGNYEQYF. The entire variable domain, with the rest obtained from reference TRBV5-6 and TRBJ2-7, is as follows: DAGVTQSPTHLIKTRGQQVTLRCSPKSGHDTVSWYQQALGQGPQFIFQYYEEEERQRGNFPDRFSGHQFPNYSSELNVNALLLGDSALYLCASSRGNYEQYFGPGTRLTVT.

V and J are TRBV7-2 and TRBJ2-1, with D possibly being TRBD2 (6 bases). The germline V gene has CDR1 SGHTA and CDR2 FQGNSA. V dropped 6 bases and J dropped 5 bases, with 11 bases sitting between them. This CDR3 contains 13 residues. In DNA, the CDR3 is TGTGCCAGCAGTCTCCGGACTAACAATGAGCAGTTCTTC. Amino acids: CASSLRTNNEQFF. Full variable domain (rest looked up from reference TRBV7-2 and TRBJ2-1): GAGVSQSPSNKVTEKGKDVELRCDPISGHTALYWYRQSLGQGLEFLIYFQGNSAPDKSGLPSDRFSAERTGGSVSTLTIQRTQQEDSAVYLCASSLRTNNEQFFGPGTRLTVL.